The 4 T cell receptor beta chains below all came from one sample that was sequenced in a study of PD-1 blockade in classical Hodgkin lymphoma. Described time point: cycle 4 day 1 (C4D1), after five to seven weeks of nivolumab. Exposure to brentuximab vedotin varied, and each patient had relapsed following autologous stem cell transplantation. From thawed PBMCs, CD4+ T cells were purified using magnetic negative selection. Sequencing used immunoSEQ multiplex PCR; TCRdb keeps in-frame clones, though not all of them. The data hold almost 30,000 clones, with 70% to 90% observed a single time. Specimen: CD4+ T cells from blood, collected before the fourth cycle of nivolumab. The receptors derive from a human donor with classical Hodgkin lymphoma.

V is TRBV11-3 and J is TRBJ2-7, with TRBD1 matching 7 bases. The CDR3 totals 13 residues. V gave up 4 bases and J gave up 2 bases; unmatched junction bases: 2. The germline CDR1 and CDR2 sequences are SGHNT and YENEEA. The chain's CDR3 is CASSSDRTYEQYF. CDR3 DNA: TGTGCCAGCAGCTCGGACAGGACCTACGAGCAGTACTTC.

J is TRBJ1-3 and V is TRBV15; D uncertain. Per germline, CDR1 LNHNV and CDR2 YYDKDF (reference sequence). The CDR3 runs 14 residues. V lost 6 bases, J lost 0 bases, and 9 bases lay in between. CDR3 amino acids: CATSTGVSGNTIYF. DNA of the CDR3: TGTGCCACCAGTACCGGGGTCTCTGGAAACACCATATATTTT.

The chain has TRBV5-1 and TRBJ2-7; tentatively, D is TRBD1 (6 bases). V gave up 6 bases and J gave up 3 bases, with 13 bases separating them. This CDR3 comprises 13 residues. Germline V gene sequence: CDR1 SGHRS, CDR2 YFSETQ. CDR3 nucleotide sequence: TGCGCCAGCACTAAGGACAGCTACTACGAGCAGTACTTC. It encodes CASTKDSYYEQYF.

Only one count was recorded for this clone. The chain couples TRBV7-2 to TRBJ1-3, with a weak D call TRBD1 (5 bases). Germline assignment: CDR1 SGHTA and CDR2 FQGNSA. The CDR3 spans 15 residues. Trimming cost V 8 bases and J 8 bases, with 22 bases left between them. CDR3 sequence reads: CASGRVIGGPDTIYF. The CDR3, as DNA: TGTGCCAGCGGTCGGGTGATCGGGGGTCCAGACACCATATATTTT.